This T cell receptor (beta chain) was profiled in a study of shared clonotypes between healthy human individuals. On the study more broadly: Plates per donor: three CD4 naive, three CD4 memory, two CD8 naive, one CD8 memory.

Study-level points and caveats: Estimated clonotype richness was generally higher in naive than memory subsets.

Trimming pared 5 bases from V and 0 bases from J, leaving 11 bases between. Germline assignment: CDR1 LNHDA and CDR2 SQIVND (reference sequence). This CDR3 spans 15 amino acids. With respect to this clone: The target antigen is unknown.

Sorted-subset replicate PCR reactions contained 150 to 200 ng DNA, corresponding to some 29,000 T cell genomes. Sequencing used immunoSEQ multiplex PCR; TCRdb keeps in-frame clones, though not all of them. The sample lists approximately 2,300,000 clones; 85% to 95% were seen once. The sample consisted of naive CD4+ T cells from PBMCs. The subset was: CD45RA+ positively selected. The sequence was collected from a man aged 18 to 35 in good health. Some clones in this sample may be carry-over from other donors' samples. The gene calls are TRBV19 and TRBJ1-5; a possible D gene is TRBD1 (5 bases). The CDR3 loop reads CASSVRDYSNQPQHF. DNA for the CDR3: TGTGCCAGTAGTGTCCGGGACTATAGCAATCAGCCCCAGCATTTT.